One and the same sample provided the 30 T cell receptor beta chains below, sequenced in a study of shared clonotypes between healthy human individuals. TCRdb keeps only in-frame clones here, not all; method: immunoSEQ multiplex PCR. The table has roughly 1,100,000 clones, about 80% seen once. Sequencing was carried out using memory CD4+ T cells sorted from blood. Subset given: CD45RA-negative fraction. The receptors come from a man aged 18 to 30 in good health.

The rearrangement joins TRBV29-1 to TRBJ2-7; D is ambiguous. Trimming took off 4 bases at V and 3 bases at J, with 7 bases between the two ends. CDR1 is SQVTM and CDR2 is ANQGSEA in the germline V gene. The CDR3 is made up of 11 amino acids. The CDR3 sequence: CSVGEDYEQYF. The CDR3 DNA sequence: TGCAGCGTTGGGGAAGACTACGAGCAGTACTTC.

The V and J genes are TRBV6-1 and TRBJ1-5; weak D call: TRBD1 (5 bases). The germline gives CDR1 MNHNS, CDR2 SASEGT. The CDR3 extends over 14 amino acids. V lost 8 bases, J lost 0 bases, and 11 bases lay in between. The CDR3 bases are TGTGCCAGCCACGTGGGGCTTAGCAATCAGCCCCAGCATTTT. Encoded protein: CASHVGLSNQPQHF.

V gene TRBV11-3 combines with J gene TRBJ2-1, with TRBD2 as a possible D gene (5 bases). The V and J ends lost 0 bases and 6 bases respectively, with 12 bases between them. CDR1 SGHNT and CDR2 YENEEA come from the germline V gene. The CDR3 length is 15 residues. CDR3 nucleotides: TGTGCCAGCAGCTTAGAGACTACAGTGCGCAATGAGCAGTTCTTC. It specifies CASSLETTVRNEQFF.

The V call is TRBV7-2, the J call TRBJ2-3; 9 bases line up with TRBD2. The germline V gene encodes CDR1 SGHTA and CDR2 FQGNSA. J lost 4 bases, V lost 11 bases, and 10 bases had no gene match. CDR3 length equals 14 residues. CDR3 sequence: CASEGGGRADTQYF. The CDR3 DNA reads TGTGCCTCCGAGGGGGGCGGGAGGGCAGATACGCAGTATTTT.

The V and J genes are TRBV5-1 and TRBJ1-6; D remains ambiguous. V was shortened by 0 bases and J by 5 bases, with 9 bases between the two germline ends. The CDR3 has 15 amino acids. Per germline, CDR1 SGHRS and CDR2 YFSETQ. The DNA for the CDR3 is TGCGCCAGCAGCTTGGGTGCGCCTAATAATTCACCCCTCCACTTT. Translation: CASSLGAPNNSPLHF.

This clone was counted a single time. The chain uses TRBV27 and TRBJ2-1; TRBD2 matches at 13 bases. The germline CDR1 and CDR2 sequences are MNHEY and SMNVEV (reference sequence). J gave up 8 bases and V 6 bases, and 19 bases lay outside the gene matches. This CDR3 contains 19 residues. This CDR3 is CASSPNPFRTSGRSDEQFF. DNA of the CDR3: TGTGCCAGCAGCCCCAACCCCTTTAGGACTAGCGGGAGAAGCGATGAGCAGTTCTTC.

The chain has TRBV10-2 and TRBJ2-5, with 7 bases aligning to TRBD1. CDR1 and CDR2 from the germline V gene are WSHSY and SAAADI. The V and J ends lost 4 bases and 2 bases, in that order; junction bases with no gene match: 4. CDR3 length: 14 residues. CDR3 protein: CASSGFRGQETQYF. The CDR3, as DNA: TGCGCCAGCAGTGGGTTCAGGGGGCAAGAGACCCAGTACTTC.

This clone was observed once. The rearrangement uses TRBV5-1 and TRBJ2-7; 7 bases agree with TRBD2. J was trimmed by 0 bases and V by 4 bases; bases with no gene match: 7. CDR1 is SGHRS, CDR2 YFSETQ, per germline. The CDR3 has 15 amino acids. This CDR3 is CASSGPRGGSYEQYF. The CDR3 DNA sequence: TGCGCCAGCAGCGGACCCCGCGGGGGCTCCTACGAGCAGTACTTC.

Only a few counts were recorded for this clone. The chain links TRBV6-1 to TRBJ2-7; TRBD1 aligns across 8 bases. CDR3 length: 15 residues. Germline V gives CDR1 MNHNS, CDR2 SASEGT. J lost 7 bases, V lost 2 bases, and 10 bases had no gene match. The CDR3 spells CASSESSQGAREQYF. The CDR3 DNA is TGTGCCAGCAGTGAAAGTAGTCAGGGGGCTCGAGAGCAGTACTTC.

As to this clone: The identical CDR3 is also encoded by other nucleotide sequences in the sample. V gene TRBV7-2 combines with J gene TRBJ2-2, with D tentatively TRBD1 (5 bases). The CDR3 runs 13 residues. Trimming took 5 bases from V and 4 from J, leaving 8 bases between them. The germline V gene has CDR1 SGHTA and CDR2 FQGNSA. CDR3 loop: CASSLRGTGELFF. The CDR3 DNA sequence: TGTGCCAGCAGCCTAAGGGGCACCGGGGAGCTGTTTTTT.

The chain combines TRBV7-9 with TRBJ2-1, with 8 bases matching TRBD1. J was trimmed by 9 bases and V by 5 bases; bases with no gene match: 15. Looked up from germline, CDR1 is SEHNR and CDR2 is FQNEAQ (reference sequence). This CDR3 has 16 residues. CDR3 sequence (DNA): TGTGCCAGCAGCCACCACGGCCAGGGGGCGCCCGGTGAGCAGTTCTTC. Translated: CASSHHGQGAPGEQFF.

On this clone itself: Given a much more abundant clone one base away, this may be a read error. Other DNA sequences in the same sample also yield this CDR3. The chain couples TRBV7-9 to TRBJ2-1, with D unclear. The CDR3 contains 11 residues. Trimming shortened V by 5 bases and J by 2 bases, and 1 base separated the two germline ends. Germline-derived CDR1 and CDR2 are SEHNR and FQNEAQ (reference sequence). The CDR3 DNA is TGTGCCAGCAGCCCCTACAATGAGCAGTTCTTC. It translates to CASSPYNEQFF.

This chain connects TRBV29-1 to TRBJ2-7; 9 nucleotides match TRBD1. Germline trimming cut 6 bases from V and 2 bases from J; bases unmatched to any gene: 11. Germline CDR1 is SQVTM and CDR2 is ANQGSEA. There are 15 residues in the CDR3. CDR3 sequence (DNA): TGCAGCGTGAGGCCTCCGGGACAGGGTCCCTACGAGCAGTACTTC. As protein: CSVRPPGQGPYEQYF.

This clone was picked up many times. In DNA, the CDR3 is TGTGCCAGCTCACCGAGTCCCGGGACTAGCGGGAGGCTACAGAACACCGGGGAGCTGTTTTTT. Its translation is CASSPSPGTSGRLQNTGELFF. The V call is TRBV18, the J call TRBJ2-2, with 15 bases aligning to TRBD2. J lost 1 base, V lost 3 bases, and 12 bases had no gene match. Germline V gene lookup returns CDR1 KGHSH and CDR2 LQKENI. This CDR3 is 21 amino acids long.

V gene TRBV11-2 combines with J gene TRBJ1-3; possibly TRBD1 for D (6 bases). This CDR3 spans 19 amino acids. Deletions cut 2 bases from V and 0 bases from J, with 20 bases between. CDR1 and CDR2 (germline): SGHAT, FQNNGV. The DNA of the CDR3 is TGTGCCAGCAGCTTATCTTGGGGGCGGGGGACTCGCTCTGGAAACACCATATATTTT. Amino acid sequence: CASSLSWGRGTRSGNTIYF.

The chain's CDR3 is CASSGDRSSNYGYTF. CDR3 DNA sequence: TGTGCCAGCAGCGGCGACAGGTCATCTAACTATGGCTACACCTTC. The V call is TRBV6-5, the J call TRBJ1-2; D perhaps matches TRBD1 (6 bases). The CDR3 extends over 15 amino acids. Germline loops: CDR1 MNHEY, CDR2 SVGAGI. Between the trimmed V and J ends, which lost 6 bases and 0 bases, there was a span of 14 bases.

The chain couples TRBV7-8 to TRBJ1-2, with D perhaps matching TRBD1 (6 bases). Trimming stripped 5 bases from V and 7 bases from J, with 14 bases between. CDR1 and CDR2 (germline): SGHVS, FQNEAQ. CDR3 length equals 13 residues. CDR3 region: CASSPGGSRGYTF. The CDR3 bases are TGTGCCAGCAGCCCCGGGGGCAGTCGTGGCTACACCTTC.

V usage is TRBV6-5 and J usage is TRBJ2-6; the D is unclear. The CDR3 loop spans 15 amino acids. The V end was cut by 2 bases, the J end by 0 bases, with 5 bases between. Germline V gene lookup returns CDR1 MNHEY and CDR2 SVGAGI. The CDR3 DNA reads as TGTGCCAGCAGTTACGTCGGCTCTGGGGCCAACGTCCTGACTTTC. Translating it yields CASSYVGSGANVLTF.

The chain is built from TRBV18 and TRBJ2-2, with D possibly TRBD2 on 6 matching bases. Germline V gives CDR1 KGHSH, CDR2 LQKENI. The CDR3 consists of 17 residues. The V gene lost 4 bases and the J gene lost 3 bases, with 18 bases spanning the gap. The CDR3 sequence is CASSLVRPGGDTGELFF. CDR3 nucleotide sequence: TGTGCCAGCTCACTAGTACGACCCGGCGGGGACACCGGGGAGCTGTTTTTT.

This sequence joins TRBV18 and TRBJ1-1; 8 nucleotides line up with TRBD1. Germline V lookup: CDR1 KGHSH, CDR2 LQKENI. Trimming took 5 bases from V and 6 from J; bases not matched to a gene: 8. There are 14 residues in the CDR3. In nucleotides, the CDR3 is TGTGCCAGCTCATCAGGACAGGGTAGCCCTGAAGCTTTCTTT. Its translation is CASSSGQGSPEAFF.

This clone was detected only a few times. CDR3 loop: CASSSQRESYEQYF. The CDR3 bases are TGTGCCAGCAGCTCCCAGCGGGAGTCCTACGAGCAGTACTTC. The rearrangement links TRBV5-4 to TRBJ2-7; 8 nucleotides match TRBD2. The CDR3 totals 14 residues. Per the germline V gene, CDR1 is SGHNT and CDR2 is YYREEE (reference sequence). V was pared by 3 bases and J by 1 base, with 3 bases of the junction left unmatched.

This chain uses TRBV7-2 with TRBJ2-1, with 8 positions matching TRBD2. CDR1 and CDR2 (germline): SGHTA, FQGNSA. This CDR3 contains 14 residues. Trimming took 6 bases from V and 3 from J; bases not matched to a gene: 4. The CDR3 DNA reads as TGTGCCAGCAGTCCTAGCGGGTTCTACAATGAGCAGTTCTTC. Protein product: CASSPSGFYNEQFF.

The CDR3 DNA is TGTGCCAGCAGCAGGACAGGTTCTGGGCCCCAGCATTTT. This codes for CASSRTGSGPQHF. This sequence joins TRBV27 and TRBJ1-5; 7 positions agree with TRBD1. The CDR3 loop spans 13 amino acids. J lost 9 bases, V lost 6 bases, and 8 bases had no gene match. Germline-derived CDR1 and CDR2 are MNHEY and SMNVEV (reference sequence).

The chain recombines TRBV9 with TRBJ1-3, with 9 nucleotides matching TRBD1. The junction had 11 bases not matched to a gene; V was cut back by 4 bases and J by 3 bases. In germline, CDR1 is SGDLS, CDR2 YYNGEE. CDR3 size: 17 residues. CDR3 residues: CASSPFPGTGNGNTIYF. In nucleotides, the CDR3 is TGTGCCAGCAGCCCGTTTCCCGGGACAGGGAATGGAAACACCATATATTTT.

The chain links TRBV6-1 to TRBJ1-4; D perhaps matches TRBD1 (5 bases). The germline V and J ends were trimmed by 11 bases and 5 bases, with 15 bases remaining between them. The CDR3 is made up of 13 amino acids. Germline V gives CDR1 MNHNS, CDR2 SASEGT. This CDR3 is CAVKGWVNEKLFF. The CDR3 DNA follows: TGTGCCGTCAAGGGGTGGGTAAATGAAAAACTGTTTTTT.

The chain combines TRBV2 with TRBJ2-3; D gene unclear. Germline CDR1 reads SNHLY; CDR2 reads FYNNEI. The CDR3 length is 12 residues. The ends were cut back, 5 bases at V and 5 bases at J, with 8 bases in the middle. The CDR3 sequence: CASSLILDTQYF. The CDR3 coding sequence is TGTGCCAGCAGTTTGATCTTAGATACGCAGTATTTT.

V gene TRBV2 combines with J gene TRBJ1-4, with a tentative D call TRBD1 (6 bases). From germline, CDR1 is SNHLY and CDR2 FYNNEI. Trimming shortened V by 6 bases and J by 4 bases, and 12 bases separated the two germline ends. This CDR3 has 14 residues. This CDR3 is CASSDWTVNEKLFF. Here the CDR3 DNA reads TGTGCCAGCAGCGATTGGACAGTTAATGAAAAACTGTTTTTT.

In this sample, this clone turned up a few times. This sequence joins TRBV7-2 and TRBJ1-3; TRBD1 agrees at 8 bases. The length of the CDR3 is 13 residues. From germline, CDR1 is SGHTA and CDR2 FQGNSA. The trim removed 4 bases at V and 6 bases at J, leaving 2 bases unmatched. CDR3 DNA: TGTGCCAGCAGCTCAGGGGGCGCAAACACCATATATTTT. Translation gives CASSSGGANTIYF. Full variable domain (rest looked up from reference TRBV7-2 and TRBJ1-3): GAGVSQSPSNKVTEKGKDVELRCDPISGHTALYWYRQSLGQGLEFLIYFQGNSAPDKSGLPSDRFSAERTGGSVSTLTIQRTQQEDSAVYLCASSSGGANTIYFGEGSWLTVV.

The chain couples TRBV11-2 to TRBJ2-5; TRBD2 matches at 9 bases. In germline, CDR1 is SGHAT, CDR2 FQNNGV. The CDR3 has 14 amino acids. Trimming at V came to 2 bases and at J to 2 bases, leaving 0 bases not matched to a gene. The CDR3 DNA reads TGTGCCAGCAGCTTACTAGCGGGACAAGAGACCCAGTACTTC. Protein: CASSLLAGQETQYF.

This clone was recorded once. An end of the junction does not agree with germline; a read error may underlie this. V usage is TRBV11-3 and J usage is TRBJ2-7; D perhaps matches TRBD1 (5 bases). Looked up from germline, CDR1 is SGHNT and CDR2 is YENEEA. The CDR3 sequence is 14 residues long. The DNA of the CDR3 is TGTGCCAACAGCTTACATAAGAAATGGACAAAGCAGTACTTC. Translating gives CANSLHKKWTKQYF.